Shown below are 31 T cell receptor beta chains from a single sample sequenced in a study of blood T cell repertoires in COVID-19. Measured with immunoSEQ multiplex PCR; TCRdb has only the in-frame clones, and not every one. Found here are about 270,000 clones, approximately 91% of them singletons; the top ten hold about 2.5%. Sequencing used PBMCs or T cells enriched from blood (not recorded which). Receptors originate from a woman in her thirties or forties with acute COVID-19.

This clone has just one count. The chain couples TRBV5-5 to TRBJ1-1; D remains ambiguous. The germline V gene encodes CDR1 SGHKS and CDR2 YYEKEE (reference sequence). The V and J ends lost 1 base and 0 bases respectively, with 7 bases between them. This CDR3 contains 14 residues. CDR3 sequence reads: CASSLTVLNTEAFF. DNA of the CDR3: TGTGCCAGCAGCTTGACAGTTCTGAACACTGAAGCTTTCTTT. The full variable domain, its missing parts supplied by reference TRBV5-5 and TRBJ1-1, is DAGVTQSPTHLIKTRGQQVTLRCSPISGHKSVSWYQQVLGQGPQFIFQYYEKEERGRGNFPDRFSARQFPNYSSELNVNALLLGDSALYLCASSLTVLNTEAFFGQGTRLTVV.

The V call is TRBV19, the J call TRBJ1-6; D is possibly TRBD1 (5 bases). This CDR3 contains 12 residues. V was pared by 6 bases and J by 9 bases, with 9 bases between. Germline-derived CDR1 and CDR2 are LNHDA and SQIVND (reference sequence). The CDR3 region is CASRQGSSPLHF. CDR3 nucleotide sequence: TGTGCCAGTAGGCAGGGAAGTTCACCCCTCCACTTT.

The genes are TRBV27 and TRBJ1-6; D perhaps matches TRBD1 (6 bases). Trimming pared 1 base from V and 7 bases from J, leaving 11 bases between. Per germline, CDR1 MNHEY and CDR2 SMNVEV (reference sequence). The CDR3 spans 15 residues. This CDR3 is CASSLFQGINSPLHF. DNA of the CDR3: TGTGCCAGCAGTTTATTCCAGGGGATAAATTCACCCCTCCACTTT.

The J gene is TRBJ1-2, the V gene TRBV4-3; 10 bases agree with TRBD1. The CDR3 is 17 residues long. V gave up 0 bases and J gave up 4 bases; unmatched junction bases: 8. Germline V CDR1 and CDR2: LGHNA, YSLEER. CDR3 region: CASSQEMGQGYIYGYTF. Here the CDR3 DNA reads TGCGCCAGCAGCCAAGAAATGGGACAGGGGTATATCTATGGCTACACCTTC.

The gene calls are TRBV18 and TRBJ1-5, with D unclear. V lost 4 bases and J lost 5, with 9 bases in between. The CDR3 runs 13 residues. The germline gives CDR1 KGHSH, CDR2 LQKENI. CDR3 DNA sequence: TGTGCCAGCTCACTCAGCGATGATCAGCCCCAGCATTTT. Translated, it gives CASSLSDDQPQHF.

The CDR3 sequence: CSVGQGVTEAFF. The CDR3 DNA is TGCAGCGTAGGACAGGGTGTCACTGAAGCTTTCTTT. The genes are TRBV29-1 and TRBJ1-1; 8 bases are a match to TRBD1. The CDR3 runs to 12 residues. V gave up 6 bases and J gave up 4 bases; unmatched junction bases: 4. Germline V CDR1 and CDR2: SQVTM, ANQGSEA.

The chain recombines TRBV29-1 with TRBJ1-3; D may be TRBD1 (5 bases). Per the germline V gene, CDR1 is SQVTM and CDR2 is ANQGSEA. This CDR3 has 17 residues. V was pared by 4 bases and J by 0 bases, with 19 bases between. The CDR3 region is CSVVIPFGRDSGNTIYF. The DNA for the CDR3 is TGCAGCGTTGTGATACCGTTTGGCAGGGACTCTGGAAACACCATATATTTT.

This sequence joins TRBV11-3 and TRBJ2-3; D unclear. The ends were cut back, 0 bases at V and 0 bases at J, with 4 bases in the middle. CDR3 length: 14 amino acids. Per germline, CDR1 SGHNT and CDR2 YENEEA. CDR3 sequence reads: CASSLDYSTDTQYF. CDR3 DNA: TGTGCCAGCAGCTTAGACTACAGCACAGATACGCAGTATTTT.

The chain joins TRBV7-3 to TRBJ2-3; D possibly corresponds to TRBD2 (5 bases). Germline V gives CDR1 SGHTA, CDR2 FQGTGA. V was shortened by 2 bases and J by 0 bases, with 9 bases between the two germline ends. This CDR3 spans 15 amino acids. Here the CDR3 DNA reads TGTGCCAGCAGCTTACAAGCGGCTAGCACAGATACGCAGTATTTT. It specifies CASSLQAASTDTQYF.

V and J are TRBV29-1 and TRBJ2-5; TRBD1 is a possible D gene (6 bases). The V gene lost 3 bases and the J gene lost 5 bases, with 10 bases spanning the gap. Germline values: CDR1 SQVTM, CDR2 ANQGSEA. The CDR3 covers 12 residues. This chain's CDR3 is CSVDRGMETQYF. CDR3 bases: TGCAGCGTTGACAGGGGAATGGAGACCCAGTACTTC.

This chain joins TRBV2 and TRBJ2-2; D is ambiguous. V lost 5 bases, J lost 2 bases, and 3 bases lay in between. CDR3 length: 12 residues. Germline assignment: CDR1 SNHLY and CDR2 FYNNEI. The CDR3 spells CASSLNTGELFF. CDR3 DNA sequence: TGTGCCAGCAGTCTTAACACCGGGGAGCTGTTTTTT.

The chain recombines TRBV4-3 with TRBJ2-7; TRBD1 matches at 12 bases. Germline V CDR1 and CDR2: LGHNA, YSLEER. CDR3 length: 15 residues. With V trimmed by 3 bases and J by 7 bases, 7 bases remained unmatched. The CDR3 spells CASSHTGTGGTEQYF. For the CDR3, the DNA is TGCGCCAGCAGCCACACCGGGACAGGGGGCACGGAGCAGTACTTC.

The rearrangement joins TRBV7-4 to TRBJ2-1, with 10 nucleotides matching TRBD2. J gave up 7 bases and V 4 bases, and 10 bases lay outside the gene matches. The CDR3 spans 16 residues. Germline loops: CDR1 SGHVT, CDR2 SQSDAQ. The CDR3 coding sequence is TGTGCCAGCAGCTCTACCGCAGCGGGAGGGTGGAATGAGCAGTTCTTC. Translated, it gives CASSSTAAGGWNEQFF.

V gene TRBV5-5 combines with J gene TRBJ2-7, with TRBD2 identical over 8 bases. V trimming: 0 bases; J trimming: 1 base; junction bases outside the gene matches: 9. The CDR3 sequence is 17 residues long. Germline CDR1 SGHKS, CDR2 YYEKEE (reference sequence). CDR3 sequence (DNA): TGTGCCAGCAGCTTGGCGAGTAGCGGGGCTAATTCCTACGAGCAGTACTTC. It yields the protein CASSLASSGANSYEQYF.

The V gene is TRBV5-1, the J gene TRBJ2-1; 11 bases are a match to TRBD1. This CDR3 spans 16 amino acids. V lost 4 bases and J lost 6; bases outside the gene matches: 9. The germline V gene has CDR1 SGHRS and CDR2 YFSETQ. The CDR3 here is CASSGRTGGAGNEQFF. The CDR3 DNA follows: TGCGCCAGCAGCGGCCGGACAGGGGGCGCGGGCAATGAGCAGTTCTTC.

V and J are TRBV5-5 and TRBJ1-3; D is perhaps TRBD1 (6 bases). V lost 3 bases and J 2 bases, leaving 24 bases between the germline ends. Per the germline V gene, CDR1 is SGHKS and CDR2 is YYEKEE (reference sequence). The length of the CDR3 is 19 residues. This CDR3 is CASSSPPPGQPNTGNTIYF. Here the CDR3 DNA reads TGTGCCAGCAGCTCCCCACCCCCGGGACAACCAAACACTGGAAACACCATATATTTT.

The chain combines TRBV19 with TRBJ2-3, with 7 bases matching TRBD1. Germline-derived CDR1 and CDR2 are LNHDA and SQIVND (reference sequence). The V gene end was trimmed by 3 bases and the J gene end by 1 base; junction bases not matched to a gene: 1. The CDR3 length is 14 residues. CDR3 DNA: TGTGCCAGTAGTATCACAGGGGGCACAGATACGCAGTATTTT. It specifies CASSITGGTDTQYF.

V gene TRBV5-1 combines with J gene TRBJ2-1, with a weak D call TRBD2 (5 bases). The CDR3 contains 14 residues. The germline V gene encodes CDR1 SGHRS and CDR2 YFSETQ. Trimming took off 5 bases at V and 6 bases at J, with 15 bases between the two ends. DNA of the CDR3: TGCGCCAGCAGGGCCCCACCCGGAGGCAATGAGCAGTTCTTC. This gives the protein CASRAPPGGNEQFF.

The chain has TRBV19 and TRBJ2-5, with a tentative D call TRBD2 (6 bases). Between the trimmed V and J ends, which lost 6 bases and 0 bases, there was a span of 8 bases. Germline V lookup: CDR1 LNHDA, CDR2 SQIVND (reference sequence). This CDR3 has 13 amino acids. CDR3 sequence reads: CASSGGNQETQYF. The CDR3 nucleotides are TGTGCCAGTAGCGGGGGTAACCAAGAGACCCAGTACTTC.

The V and J genes are TRBV20-1 and TRBJ1-1; 10 bases are a match to TRBD1. J lost 4 bases, V lost 3 bases, and 8 bases had no gene match. CDR3 size: 15 residues. CDR1 and CDR2 (germline): DFQATT, SNEGSKA (reference sequence). CDR3 loop: CSASFSGQGTTEAFF. CDR3 DNA sequence: TGCAGTGCTAGTTTTTCGGGACAGGGGACCACTGAAGCTTTCTTT.

With regard to this clone: This CDR3 is also generated by other DNA sequences in the sample. This chain connects TRBV9 to TRBJ2-7, with a weak D call TRBD2 (5 bases). Germline values: CDR1 SGDLS, CDR2 YYNGEE. The CDR3 has 13 residues. V was pared by 0 bases and J by 4 bases, with 8 bases between. In nucleotides, the CDR3 is TGTGCCAGCAGCGTAGGAGGGTTTTACGAGCAGTACTTC. Encoded protein: CASSVGGFYEQYF.

This clone was seen just once. This chain connects TRBV5-5 to TRBJ1-1, with a tentative D call TRBD1 (6 bases). Germline CDR1 is SGHKS and CDR2 is YYEKEE (reference sequence). Trimming stripped 2 bases from V and 5 bases from J, with 16 bases between. This CDR3 region has 15 residues. The CDR3 reads CASSFRVGAGTEAFF. The DNA of the CDR3 is TGTGCCAGCAGCTTCCGAGTGGGGGCAGGGACTGAAGCTTTCTTT. Full variable domain (outside the CDR3, taken from reference TRBV5-5 and TRBJ1-1): DAGVTQSPTHLIKTRGQQVTLRCSPISGHKSVSWYQQVLGQGPQFIFQYYEKEERGRGNFPDRFSARQFPNYSSELNVNALLLGDSALYLCASSFRVGAGTEAFFGQGTRLTVV.

V and J are TRBV30 and TRBJ1-1; D is ambiguous. V was pared by 2 bases and J by 7 bases, with 8 bases between. Germline assignment: CDR1 GTSNPN and CDR2 SVGIG (reference sequence). The CDR3 contains 11 residues. CDR3 in amino acids: CAWSSRGEAFF. The CDR3 DNA reads as TGTGCCTGGAGTTCCCGGGGTGAAGCTTTCTTT.

The V gene is TRBV6-4, the J gene TRBJ2-2; D not resolved. V was cut by 7 bases and J by 7 bases, with 16 bases left in between. CDR1 is MRHNA, CDR2 SNTAGT, per germline. This CDR3 is built from 14 residues. CDR3 sequence reads: CASTAYLVSGELFF. In DNA, the CDR3 is TGTGCCAGCACCGCCTATTTGGTGAGCGGGGAGCTGTTTTTT.

The chain couples TRBV2 to TRBJ1-1, with 11 nucleotides matching TRBD1. With V trimmed by 3 bases and J by 10 bases, 7 bases remained unmatched. Looked up from germline, CDR1 is SNHLY and CDR2 is FYNNEI. The CDR3 is made up of 14 amino acids. CDR3 residues: CASSDWDRGFRAFF. DNA of the CDR3: TGTGCCAGCAGTGATTGGGACAGGGGGTTTCGAGCTTTCTTT.

This clone appeared a single time. This rearrangement joins TRBV14 to TRBJ2-1, with D maybe TRBD1 (6 bases). The CDR3 covers 15 residues. Per germline, CDR1 SGHDN and CDR2 FVKESK. Trimming left V 4 bases short and J 0 bases short, with 10 bases between. CDR3 nucleotide sequence: TGTGCCAGCAGCCTCGGACAGAGCTCCTACAATGAGCAGTTCTTC. As protein: CASSLGQSSYNEQFF.

This clone was seen just once. This rearrangement joins TRBV7-2 to TRBJ2-2; 10 nucleotides line up with TRBD2. V was pared by 3 bases and J by 1 base, with 2 bases of the junction left unmatched. CDR3 size: 16 residues. Looked up from germline, CDR1 is SGHTA and CDR2 is FQGNSA. For the CDR3, the DNA is TGTGCCAGCAGCTTCACTAGCGGGGTGAACACCGGGGAGCTGTTTTTT. It is translated as CASSFTSGVNTGELFF.

A single count supports this clone. This rearrangement joins TRBV5-5 to TRBJ2-1; 8 positions match TRBD2. From germline, CDR1 is SGHKS and CDR2 YYEKEE (reference sequence). This CDR3 region has 17 residues. Trimming removed 0 bases from V and 7 bases from J; junction bases left unmatched: 12. The DNA for the CDR3 is TGTGCCAGCAGCTTGGTATCCGGGACTAGTTTTAGAAATGAGCAGTTCTTC. It yields the protein CASSLVSGTSFRNEQFF.

The chain recombines TRBV6-5 with TRBJ1-5; maybe TRBD1 (6 bases). Germline V gene sequence: CDR1 MNHEY, CDR2 SVGAGI. Trimming stripped 7 bases from V and 4 bases from J, with 14 bases between. The CDR3 is 14 amino acids. CDR3 sequence reads: CASTQGFGNQPQHF. In nucleotides, the CDR3 is TGTGCCAGCACTCAGGGGTTTGGAAATCAGCCCCAGCATTTT.

The chain couples TRBV7-3 to TRBJ2-2, with TRBD2 as a possible D gene (5 bases). The germline V gene encodes CDR1 SGHTA and CDR2 FQGTGA. The CDR3 spans 14 residues. V dropped 3 bases and J dropped 4 bases, with 9 bases sitting between them. The CDR3 spells CASSFAGSTGELFF. DNA for the CDR3: TGTGCCAGCAGCTTTGCGGGTTCCACCGGGGAGCTGTTTTTT.

The V call is TRBV11-2, the J call TRBJ2-3; D remains ambiguous. Germline CDR1 reads SGHAT; CDR2 reads FQNNGV. There are 12 residues in the CDR3. Trimming removed 4 bases at V and 7 bases at J, with 9 bases between. CDR3 sequence (DNA): TGTGCCAGCAGCTCCCCAGTAAATACGCAGTATTTT. Translated, it gives CASSSPVNTQYF.